This T cell receptor beta chain came from a study of response to subunit inactivated influenza vaccine. This clonotype appeared a few times. TCRdb called the RT-PCR reads again in MiXCR, with one record for every CDR3 protein. This table has roughly 160,000 distinct CDR3 sequences, under 13% appearing once. The sequence was collected from a man aged 45-65 years who received an inactivated influenza vaccine. The sample consisted of non-naive T cells sorted from PBMCs, taken more than 35 days after vaccination.

The CDR3 loop is CAWTRGGRGYGYTF. The CDR3 DNA reads TGTGCCTGGACTCGGGGGGGGCGCGGCTATGGCTACACCTTC. The V call is TRBV30, the J call TRBJ1-2; D may be TRBD1 (6 bases). There are 14 residues in the CDR3. The V gene lost 4 bases and the J gene lost 4 bases, with 16 bases spanning the gap. Per germline, CDR1 GTSNPN and CDR2 SVGIG (reference sequence).